These 25 T cell receptor beta chains came from one sample sequenced in a study of cytomegalovirus exposure and HLA in healthy donors. Both 60 Vbeta primers and 13 Jbeta primers went into the PCR. Assay used: immunoSEQ multiplex PCR; TCRdb lists only in-frame clones, some missing. The data hold around 120,000 clones, with 65% to 90% observed a single time. The specimen sequenced was PBMCs. All receptors derive from a girl aged 2-10 years in good health and CMV-seronegative.

As to this clone: One junction end disagrees with the germline gene, perhaps due to a read error. The chain recombines TRBV10-1 with TRBJ2-7, with D possibly matching TRBD2 (5 bases). The germline gives CDR1 WNHNN, CDR2 SYGVQD (reference sequence). This CDR3 is built from 14 residues. CDR3 amino acids: CASSVGSSSHEQYF. In nucleotides, the CDR3 is TGCGCCAGCAGTGTAGGGAGTAGCTCCCACGAGCAGTACTTC.

The V and J genes are TRBV15 and TRBJ1-2; D remains ambiguous. This CDR3 has 14 amino acids. Germline V gene sequence: CDR1 LNHNV, CDR2 YYDKDF (reference sequence). With 2 bases removed from V and 5 bases from J, the gap between germline ends came to 12 bases. For the CDR3, the DNA is TGTGCCACCAGCAGATATGGAGCAAGGTATGGCTACACCTTC. It codes for CATSRYGARYGYTF.

The chain carries TRBV21-1 and TRBJ1-5; the D segment call TRBD1 is taken from the table without a DNA check. TRBV21-1 is a recognized pseudogene. The CDR3 consists of 16 residues. The CDR3 spells CASKWGQIYSNQPQHF. The CDR3, as DNA: TGTGCCAGCAAGTGGGGACAGATTTATAGCAATCAGCCCCAGCATTTT.

V gene TRBV25-1 combines with J gene TRBJ2-3; 9 bases align to TRBD2. Germline values: CDR1 MGHDK, CDR2 SYGVNS. V dropped 4 bases and J dropped 3; count of bases not matched to a gene: 8. The CDR3 is 16 amino acids. Written as DNA, the CDR3 is TGTGCCAGCAGTGGAGGACTAGCGCCACGGACAGATACGCAGTATTTT. It translates to CASSGGLAPRTDTQYF.

V usage is TRBV5-1 and J usage is TRBJ2-7, with 7 bases fitting TRBD1. This CDR3 region has 15 residues. CDR1 and CDR2 (germline): SGHRS, YFSETQ. The ends lost 3 bases at V and 5 bases at J; junction bases unmatched: 11. The DNA of the CDR3 is TGCGCCAGCAGCTCTACAGGGGACACCCCCCACGAGCAGTACTTC. Encoded protein: CASSSTGDTPHEQYF.

This chain joins TRBV4-3 and TRBJ2-5, with 8 bases matching TRBD2. The CDR3 is 15 amino acids. The germline V gene encodes CDR1 LGHNA and CDR2 YSLEER. Losses at the gene ends were 0 bases for V and 4 bases for J; bases not matched to a gene: 4. CDR3 sequence reads: CASSQDLSGGETQYF. DNA of the CDR3: TGCGCCAGCAGCCAAGATCTGAGCGGGGGAGAGACCCAGTACTTC.

This sequence joins TRBV5-8 and TRBJ1-1; TRBD1 agrees at 7 bases. V was clipped by 3 bases and J by 3 bases; unmatched bases: 14. The CDR3 is made up of 17 amino acids. Germline loops: CDR1 SGHTS, CDR2 YDEGEE. CDR3 DNA sequence: TGTGCCAGCAGCTACTCGACAGGGTTCAGTGGGGACACTGAAGCTTTCTTT. Translating gives CASSYSTGFSGDTEAFF.

This rearrangement joins TRBV7-6 to TRBJ2-3; TRBD2 aligns across 9 bases. CDR1 SGHVS and CDR2 FNYEAQ come from the germline V gene. The CDR3 has 14 amino acids. J lost 12 bases, V lost 1 base, and 8 bases had no gene match. The CDR3 sequence: CASSLGASGDSQYF. DNA for the CDR3: TGTGCCAGCAGCTTAGGGGCTAGCGGGGACTCCCAGTATTTT.

The V and J genes are TRBV15 and TRBJ1-6; 8 nucleotides match TRBD1. Germline CDR1 LNHNV, CDR2 YYDKDF (reference sequence). Trimming cost V 7 bases and J 7 bases; bases outside gene matches: 9. The CDR3 contains 15 residues. DNA for the CDR3: TGTGCCACCAAACCACCCGGGACAGGAAATTCACCCCTCCACTTT. Protein product: CATKPPGTGNSPLHF.

The V call is TRBV4-2, the J call TRBJ1-5; D is possibly TRBD1 (5 bases). Germline CDR1 reads LGHNA; CDR2 reads YNFKEQ. V shed 0 bases and J shed 7 bases, with 13 bases lying between them. This CDR3 contains 15 residues. The CDR3, as DNA: TGTGCCAGCAGCCAAGATAGACAGTTAAAACAGCCCCAGCATTTT. Amino acids: CASSQDRQLKQPQHF.

This chain uses TRBV6-5 with TRBJ2-5; a possible D gene is TRBD1 (6 bases). This CDR3 spans 14 amino acids. The germline V gene has CDR1 MNHEY and CDR2 SVGAGI. V was shortened by 4 bases and J by 0 bases, with 9 bases between the two germline ends. CDR3 loop: CASSWGQHQETQYF. The CDR3 DNA reads TGTGCCAGCAGTTGGGGACAACACCAAGAGACCCAGTACTTC.

The rearrangement links TRBV5-3 to TRBJ2-1; 12 bases fit TRBD2. TRBV5-3 has ORF status, its function being uncertain. The ends lost 3 bases at V and 7 bases at J; junction bases unmatched: 5. The CDR3 consists of 15 residues. As DNA, the CDR3 is TGTGCCAGAAGCTGGGGACTAGCGGGTACGAATGAGCAGTTCTTC. It yields the protein CARSWGLAGTNEQFF.

V and J are TRBV5-1 and TRBJ2-3, with 9 bases fitting TRBD2. CDR1 and CDR2 from the germline V gene are SGHRS and YFSETQ. The trim removed 2 bases at V and 4 bases at J, leaving 8 bases unmatched. CDR3 length: 16 residues. CDR3 loop: CASSLHSGSNADTQYF. CDR3 bases: TGCGCCAGCAGCTTACATAGCGGGAGTAACGCAGATACGCAGTATTTT. The complete variable domain, with remaining parts taken from reference TRBV5-1 and TRBJ2-3, reads KAGVTQTPRYLIKTRGQQVTLSCSPISGHRSVSWYQQTPGQGLQFLFEYFSETQRNKGNFPGRFSGRQFSNSRSEMNVSTLELGDSALYLCASSLHSGSNADTQYFGPGTRLTVL.

This clone was seen only once. The V gene is TRBV6-1, the J gene TRBJ2-7, with TRBD1 identical over 8 bases. In germline, CDR1 is MNHNS, CDR2 SASEGT. Trimming at V came to 4 bases and at J to 5 bases, leaving 10 bases not matched to a gene. This CDR3 region has 15 residues. CDR3 in DNA: TGTGCCAGCAGTGGAGGACAGGGTCGTCGCCACGAGCAGTACTTC. Its protein is CASSGGQGRRHEQYF.

The rearrangement links TRBV29-1 to TRBJ1-2; 11 nucleotides align to TRBD1. The V gene end was trimmed by 4 bases and the J gene end by 2 bases; junction bases not matched to a gene: 6. The V gene's germline CDR1 is SQVTM and CDR2 ANQGSEA. CDR3 length equals 15 residues. CDR3 bases: TGCAGCGTTGGGACAGGGGGCGCTGGGAACTATGGCTACACCTTC. It codes for CSVGTGGAGNYGYTF.

V is TRBV4-1 and J is TRBJ2-7; D is possibly TRBD1 (5 bases). Germline CDR1 is MGHRA and CDR2 is YSYEKL. Between the trimmed V and J ends, which lost 0 bases and 1 base, there was a span of 7 bases. CDR3 size: 14 residues. The CDR3 DNA reads as TGCGCCAGCAGCCAAGAAAGGGGTTCCTACGAGCAGTACTTC. Its translation: CASSQERGSYEQYF.

The chain couples TRBV11-1 to TRBJ2-1; 10 positions agree with TRBD2. CDR3 length: 14 residues. Per the germline V gene, CDR1 is SGHAT and CDR2 is FQDESV (reference sequence). J lost 7 bases, V lost 2 bases, and 2 bases had no gene match. This CDR3 reads CASSLSGGANEQFF. CDR3 nucleotides: TGTGCCAGCAGCTTAAGCGGGGGGGCGAATGAGCAGTTCTTC.

This chain links TRBV6-1 with TRBJ2-1, with 7 bases identical to TRBD1. The V segment lost 3 bases and the J segment 6 bases; nucleotides outside the gene matches: 5. CDR1 and CDR2 from the germline V gene are MNHNS and SASEGT. CDR3 size: 14 residues. The CDR3 sequence is CASSETGLSNEQFF. The CDR3 nucleotides read TGTGCCAGCAGTGAGACAGGGTTATCCAATGAGCAGTTCTTC.

The rearrangement joins TRBV25-1 to TRBJ1-1; a weak D match, TRBD1 (5 bases). CDR1 is MGHDK and CDR2 is SYGVNS in the germline V gene. This CDR3 region has 11 residues. V gave up 5 bases and J gave up 6 bases, with 7 bases separating them. CDR3 DNA sequence: TGTGCCAGCAGTACAGGAGCTGAAGCTTTCTTT. Translation: CASSTGAEAFF.

The chain joins TRBV28 to TRBJ1-3; no firm D call. The V gene lost 1 base and the J gene lost 2 bases, with 9 bases spanning the gap. The length of the CDR3 is 15 residues. Germline V gene lookup returns CDR1 MDHEN and CDR2 SYDVKM. The chain's CDR3 is CASSLYRGAGNTIYF. The CDR3 nucleotides are TGTGCCAGCAGTTTATATCGAGGAGCTGGAAACACCATATATTTT.

This sequence joins TRBV5-1 and TRBJ2-3; D is uncertain. V lost 0 bases and J lost 3, with 2 bases in between. Germline V gene sequence: CDR1 SGHRS, CDR2 YFSETQ. The CDR3 is made up of 12 amino acids. The CDR3 DNA is TGCGCCAGCAGCTTGGCGACAGATACGCAGTATTTT. It is translated as CASSLATDTQYF.

This chain connects TRBV4-3 to TRBJ2-1; tentatively, D is TRBD2 (7 bases). The CDR3 has 17 residues. Germline lookup yields CDR1 LGHNA and CDR2 YSLEER. Trimming stripped 0 bases from V and 2 bases from J, with 14 bases between. CDR3 amino acids: CASSQEGRGAPYNEQFF. The CDR3 DNA is TGCGCCAGCAGCCAAGAAGGGAGGGGGGCCCCCTACAATGAGCAGTTCTTC.

This chain uses TRBV30 with TRBJ2-3; 8 nucleotides line up with TRBD2. The CDR3 extends over 16 amino acids. CDR1 is GTSNPN, CDR2 SVGIG, per germline (reference sequence). Germline trimming cut 5 bases from V and 3 bases from J; bases unmatched to any gene: 13. CDR3: CAWDVGIGGETDTQYF. In nucleotides, the CDR3 is TGTGCCTGGGATGTGGGGATCGGGGGGGAAACAGATACGCAGTATTTT.

This chain connects TRBV5-6 to TRBJ2-7, with D possibly matching TRBD2 (5 bases). The V gene's germline CDR1 is SGHDT and CDR2 YYEEEE. V was clipped by 4 bases and J by 6 bases, with 11 bases between them. The CDR3 extends over 12 amino acids. The CDR3 region is CASSAAGAEQYF. DNA for the CDR3: TGTGCCAGCAGCGCGGCGGGTGCCGAGCAGTACTTC.

The genes are TRBV20-1 and TRBJ1-2, with unresolved D. The CDR3 is made up of 11 amino acids. The V gene's germline CDR1 is DFQATT and CDR2 SNEGSKA (reference sequence). The V gene lost 6 bases and the J gene lost 5 bases, with 10 bases spanning the gap. The CDR3 region has the DNA TGCAGTGCCCCTTGGCGGTATGGCTACACCTTC. Encoded protein: CSAPWRYGYTF.